One and the same sample provided the 4 T cell receptor beta chains below, sequenced in a study of T cells after yellow fever vaccination. TCRdb ran MiXCR on the 5' RACE reads and lists one entry per CDR3 protein. Among tens of thousands of distinct CDR3 sequences listed, roughly 7.7% were seen once. The specimen comprised CD8+ T cells sorted from PBMCs, sampled on the day of the yellow fever booster vaccination. These receptors came from a man aged 25 to 40 who received the YFV17D yellow fever vaccine.

This clonotype was picked up a small number of times. The V and J genes are TRBV20-1 and TRBJ2-3, with a weak D call TRBD2 (6 bases). This CDR3 is built from 14 residues. Trimming took 6 bases from V and 4 from J, leaving 17 bases between them. Germline CDR1 and CDR2: DFQATT and SNEGSKA (reference sequence). For the CDR3, the DNA is TGCAGTGCCAGTAATTTAGGGAGGCCAGATACGCAGTATTTT. Translated: CSASNLGRPDTQYF.

This clonotype occurred many times. The rearrangement links TRBV7-2 to TRBJ2-7; the match to TRBD2 covers 14 bases. The CDR3 runs to 18 residues. In germline, CDR1 is SGHTA, CDR2 FQGNSA. After removal of 0 bases from V and 1 base from J, the junction contained 5 bases not matched to a gene. The CDR3 DNA sequence: TGTGCCAGCAGCTTAGCGGGACTAGCGGGAGTTGGTTCCTACGAGCAGTACTTC. Residues: CASSLAGLAGVGSYEQYF.

The chain has TRBV9 and TRBJ2-1; 9 nucleotides align to TRBD1. The CDR3 has 15 amino acids. Per germline, CDR1 SGDLS and CDR2 YYNGEE. The J segment lost 8 bases and the V segment lost 3 bases, leaving 9 bases of the junction unmatched. This chain's CDR3 is CASSEGQGLFDEQFF. CDR3 DNA: TGTGCCAGCAGCGAGGGACAGGGTTTGTTCGATGAGCAGTTCTTC. The variable domain in full, with the rest retrieved from reference TRBV9 and TRBJ2-1, is DSGVTQTPKHLITATGQRVTLRCSPRSGDLSVYWYQQSLDQGLQFLIQYYNGEERAKGNILERFSAQQFPDLHSELNLSSLELGDSALYFCASSEGQGLFDEQFFGPGTRLTVL.

This clonotype came up a few times. The chain links TRBV27 to TRBJ2-7; 10 positions match TRBD1. Germline V gene lookup returns CDR1 MNHEY and CDR2 SMNVEV (reference sequence). V shed 4 bases and J 7 bases; nucleotides not matched to a gene: 7. The CDR3 extends over 14 amino acids. In DNA, the CDR3 is TGTGCCAGCAGTTCTCTTGGACAGGGGGGAGAGCAGTACTTC. Encoded protein: CASSSLGQGGEQYF.